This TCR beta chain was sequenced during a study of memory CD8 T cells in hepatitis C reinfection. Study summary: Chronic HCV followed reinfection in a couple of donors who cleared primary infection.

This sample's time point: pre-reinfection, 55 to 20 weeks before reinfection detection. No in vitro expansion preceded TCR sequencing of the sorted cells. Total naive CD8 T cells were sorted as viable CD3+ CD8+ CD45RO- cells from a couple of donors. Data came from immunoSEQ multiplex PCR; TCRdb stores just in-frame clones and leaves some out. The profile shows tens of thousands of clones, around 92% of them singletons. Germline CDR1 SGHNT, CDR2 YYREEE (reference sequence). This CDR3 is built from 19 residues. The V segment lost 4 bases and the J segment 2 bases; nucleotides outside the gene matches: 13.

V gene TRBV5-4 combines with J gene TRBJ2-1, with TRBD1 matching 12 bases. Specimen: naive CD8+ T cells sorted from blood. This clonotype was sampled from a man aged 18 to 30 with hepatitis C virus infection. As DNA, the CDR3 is TGTGCCAGCAGCGGCGGGACAGGGGGCCGCGGGAGGGCCTACAATGAGCAGTTCTTC. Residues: CASSGGTGGRGRAYNEQFF.